This T cell receptor (beta chain) comes out of a study of T-cell reconstitution after alpha-beta-depleted transplantation in children. Overall study findings and caveats: About two months after transplant, alpha-beta T cells reportedly came from several hundred expanded graft clones. The authors attributed T-cell counts and diversity one year after transplant mostly to newly produced T cells.

This CDR3 has 14 amino acids. Germline values: CDR1 DFQATT, CDR2 SNEGSKA (reference sequence). The trim removed 2 bases at V and 8 bases at J, leaving 6 bases unmatched. The library targeted TCRbeta and was prepared with unique molecular identifiers. Each CDR3 protein is one row after TCRdb ran MiXCR on the PCR reads. The sample shows 190,000 or so distinct CDR3 sequences, 5% to 6.5% of them seen only once. Ten or more counts support this clonotype. What it recognizes is unknown. J is TRBJ2-1 and V is TRBV20-1; 10 bases are shared with TRBD2. The input for sequencing was PBMCs, taken before TCRalphabeta/CD19-depleted stem cell transplant. The TCR originated in a girl less than two years old with combined immunodeficiency, due to receive a stem cell transplant. CDR3 amino acids: CSARSVAGGYEQFF. CDR3 coding DNA: TGCAGTGCTAGATCGGTAGCGGGAGGTTATGAGCAGTTCTTC.